A selection of T cell receptor beta chains follows, all from one sample in a study of CD8 T cells in Susac syndrome. TCRdb analysed the immunoSEQ multiplex PCR reads with MiXCR anew, one entry per CDR3 protein. Counted here are about 160,000 distinct CDR3 sequences, approximately 94% occurring once; the ten biggest clones make up roughly 0.1%. Sequenced material: CD4+ T cells from PBMCs. Receptors were obtained from a human donor with multiple sclerosis. The CDR3 runs from the conserved cysteine through the conserved F or W. D genes are given only for firm matches. Expanded clones are given a class, and other clones once, few, many or no size at all.

D gene	V gene	clone size	J gene	CDR3 DNA	CDR3 protein
.	TRBV5-4	.	TRBJ2-5	TGTGCCAGCAGCACGGGGTCGGGACCCACCCTTGGGACCCAGTACTTC	CASSTGSGPTLGTQYF
.	TRBV28	.	TRBJ2-3	TGTGCCAGCAGTCCTAATCACGCAGATACGCAGTATTTT	CASSPNHADTQYF
TRBD1	TRBV7-2	.	TRBJ2-7	TGTGCCAGCAGCTTAGCACAGGGGATCTCCTACGAGCAGTACTTC	CASSLAQGISYEQYF
.	TRBV11-2	.	TRBJ2-2	TGTGCCAGCAGCATCCTTAGAGGGAGCCTGGGGGAGCTGTTTTTT	CASSILRGSLGELFF
.	TRBV7-6	.	TRBJ2-2	TGTGCCAGCAGCAGCCCCTTTGCGTCGAACACCGGGGAGCTGTTTTTT	CASSSPFASNTGELFF
.	TRBV7-6	.	TRBJ2-7	TGTGCCAGCAGCTTAGGCCCGCAGGGAGAGCAGTACTTC	CASSLGPQGEQYF
.	TRBV30	.	TRBJ2-7	TGTGCCTGGATCCGTCCTGGAGGCTACGAGCAGTACTTC	CAWIRPGGYEQYF
TRBD2	TRBV20-1	.	TRBJ2-3	TGCAGTGCTAGAGATGAGACTAGCGAGTACACAGATACGCAGTATTTT	CSARDETSEYTDTQYF
.	TRBV2	.	TRBJ2-5	TGTGCCAGCGGATTACAAGAGACCCAGTACTTC	CASGLQETQYF
TRBD1	TRBV30	.	TRBJ1-2	TGTGCCTGGAGTGTAGTCGGCACAGGGGTCTATGGCTACACCTTC	CAWSVVGTGVYGYTF
.	TRBV28	.	TRBJ2-4	TGTGCCAGCAGTCCTGATGGGTGGGGAATCAAAAACATTCAGTACTTC	CASSPDGWGIKNIQYF
.	TRBV5-4	.	TRBJ2-1	TGTGCCAGCAGCTTTACCGGGACTCGCTCTAATGAGCAGTTCTTC	CASSFTGTRSNEQFF
.	TRBV11-3	.	TRBJ2-3	TGTGCCAGCAGCTTGGGTCGGCGGTTCACAGATACGCAGTATTTT	CASSLGRRFTDTQYF
.	TRBV30	.	TRBJ2-7	TGTGCCTGGAATTGGCAGGGATGGTACGAGCAGTACTTC	CAWNWQGWYEQYF
.	TRBV30	.	TRBJ2-1	TGTGCCTGGAGTCTCGGACACAATGAGCAGTTCTTC	CAWSLGHNEQFF
TRBD1	TRBV5-1	.	TRBJ1-1	TGCGCCAGCAGCCCGCCGACAGGGGGAGAAAGGACTGAAGCTTTCTTT	CASSPPTGGERTEAFF
.	TRBV15	.	TRBJ2-7	TGTGCCACCAGCAGAGATTTGGGCGAGCAGTACTTC	CATSRDLGEQYF
.	TRBV27	.	TRBJ2-5	TGTGCCAGCAGTGCGGCCGGGACTTCTACACCAGAGACCCAGTACTTC	CASSAAGTSTPETQYF
TRBD1	TRBV20-1	.	TRBJ2-3	TGCAGTGCGCGGACAGGGTCAGATACGCAGTATTTT	CSARTGSDTQYF
.	TRBV2	once	TRBJ2-3	TGTGCCAGCCCGGGGGGAGGACAGGGAATCGGAGATACGCAGTATTTT	CASPGGGQGIGDTQYF
TRBD1	TRBV6-4	.	TRBJ2-1	TGTGCCAGCAGTAGGGGACAGGGAAGAAATGAGCAGTTCTTC	CASSRGQGRNEQFF
.	TRBV5-6	.	TRBJ1-5	TGTGCCAGCAGCCTACTTCGGGACGGCGGGTGGCAGCCCCAGCATTTT	CASSLLRDGGWQPQHF
.	TRBV2	once	TRBJ2-7	TGTGCCAGCAGTGCCTCAGCGGGTCCCTACGAGCAGTACTTC	CASSASAGPYEQYF
.	TRBV9	.	TRBJ2-7	TGTGCCAGCAGCGTGGGACATTCCTCGAGATCCTACGAGCAGTACTTC	CASSVGHSSRSYEQYF
TRBD2	TRBV30	once	TRBJ2-2	TGTGCCTGGAGTGTTGGGCTAGCGGTCACCGGGGAGCTGTTTTTT	CAWSVGLAVTGELFF
TRBD2	TRBV6-2/TRBV6-3	.	TRBJ2-1	TGTGCCAGCAGTCCTAGGGTAGCGGGAAATGAGCAGTTCTTC	CASSPRVAGNEQFF
TRBD2	TRBV20-1	.	TRBJ2-7	TGCAGTGCTAGTCCGGGGACTAGCGGAATATACGAGCAGTACTTC	CSASPGTSGIYEQYF
TRBD2	TRBV2	once	TRBJ2-1	TGTGCCAGCAGACCGGGACTAGCGGGACAGAATGAGCAGTTCTTC	CASRPGLAGQNEQFF
TRBD1	TRBV5-1	once	TRBJ1-1	TGCGCCAGCAGCTTGGGGACAGGGTGGGGCACTGAAGCTTTCTTT	CASSLGTGWGTEAFF
.	TRBV3-1	.	TRBJ2-2	TGTGCCAGCAGCTTAACAGGCCTACCGAACACCGGGGAGCTGTTTTTT	CASSLTGLPNTGELFF
.	TRBV20-1	once	TRBJ1-1	TGCAGTGCGAGGTATGGCACTGAAGCTTTCTTT	CSARYGTEAFF
TRBD2	TRBV7-9	.	TRBJ2-3	TGTGCCAGCAGCGGCGCGGGGGGAGATACGCAGTATTTT	CASSGAGGDTQYF
.	TRBV5-4	.	TRBJ1-5	TGTGCCAGCAGCTGGGACGGGTACAATCAGCCCCAGCATTTT	CASSWDGYNQPQHF
TRBD2	TRBV4-2	.	TRBJ2-1	TGTGCCAGCAGTTTACTAGCGGGAGGGAACAATGAGCAGTTCTTC	CASSLLAGGNNEQFF
TRBD1	TRBV5-4	.	TRBJ1-1	TGTGCCAGCAGCGACCGGGACAGGGGAAAGGCTTTCTTT	CASSDRDRGKAFF
TRBD1	TRBV30	.	TRBJ1-1	TGTGCCTGGGACGGACAGGCTGAAGCTTTCTTT	CAWDGQAEAFF
.	TRBV20-1	.	TRBJ2-5	TGCAGTGCTAGCCCCGGGGACGGACAAGAGACCCAGTACTTC	CSASPGDGQETQYF
.	TRBV18	.	TRBJ1-1	TGTGCTACTTTACGGGACACCATTCCGAACACTGAAGCTTTCTTT	CATLRDTIPNTEAFF
.	TRBV5-1	.	TRBJ1-3	TGCGCCAGCCGGGGCAGCACTGGAAACACCATATATTTT	CASRGSTGNTIYF
.	TRBV5-1	.	TRBJ2-6	TGCGCCAGCGCGGGTGCAGTTTTCGGGCACGGTTCTGGGGCCAACGTCCTGACTTTC	CASAGAVFGHGSGANVLTF
.	TRBV18	.	TRBJ2-7	TGTGCCAGCTCACCACCCGGACTGATCGAGCAGTACTTC	CASSPPGLIEQYF
.	TRBV4-1	.	TRBJ2-1	TGCGCCAGCACTACTCTGGGTAGCACCTACAATGAGCAGTTCTTC	CASTTLGSTYNEQFF